The 30 T cell receptor beta chains below all came from one sample that was sequenced in a study of OX40 agonist ivuxolimab in advanced cancers. Clones were sequenced by immunoSEQ multiplex PCR, and TCRdb holds only the in-frame ones, with some missing. The table includes tens of thousands of clones, about 87% detected once. Sample: CD4+ or CD8+ T cells sorted from blood, taken in a trial of the OX40 agonist ivuxolimab. All receptors derive from an adult with an advanced solid tumor such as melanoma, head and neck, liver or kidney cancer.

The rearrangement uses TRBV28 and TRBJ2-3, with 11 bases that match TRBD2. The length of the CDR3 is 15 residues. CDR1 is MDHEN and CDR2 is SYDVKM in the germline V gene. V lost 6 bases to trimming and J lost 7 bases; unmatched junction nucleotides: 9. The CDR3 region has the DNA TGTGCCAGCAGCCCCACTAGCGGGGGCACCCATACGCAGTATTTT. Translating it yields CASSPTSGGTHTQYF.

The rearrangement joins TRBV19 to TRBJ1-1; maybe TRBD1 (5 bases). The CDR3 loop spans 15 amino acids. CDR1 and CDR2 from the germline V gene are LNHDA and SQIVND (reference sequence). The V and J ends lost 6 bases and 1 base respectively, with 15 bases between them. The CDR3 protein is CASSPPPGTNTEAFF. In DNA, the CDR3 is TGTGCCAGTAGCCCACCGCCGGGGACGAACACTGAAGCTTTCTTT. Drawing the rest from reference TRBV19 and TRBJ1-1, the complete variable domain is DGGITQSPKYLFRKEGQNVTLSCEQNLNHDAMYWYRQDPGQGLRLIYYSQIVNDFQKGDIAEGYSVSREKKESFPLTVTSAQKNPTAFYLCASSPPPGTNTEAFFGQGTRLTVV.

V is TRBV7-2 and J is TRBJ1-5; 9 bases map to TRBD1. The junction had 4 bases not matched to a gene; V was cut back by 3 bases and J by 7 bases. CDR1 is SGHTA, CDR2 FQGNSA, per germline. This CDR3 has 14 amino acids. CDR3 nucleotides: TGTGCCAGCAGCTTGGGACAGGGCGGACAGCCCCAGCATTTT. As protein: CASSLGQGGQPQHF.

The chain has TRBV19 and TRBJ2-3; D unresolved. V was pared by 4 bases and J by 2 bases, with 7 bases between. CDR1 is LNHDA, CDR2 SQIVND, per germline (reference sequence). The CDR3 loop spans 13 amino acids. CDR3 sequence (DNA): TGTGCCAGTAGTACGATCGACACAGATACGCAGTATTTT. It translates to CASSTIDTDTQYF.

The V and J genes are TRBV11-2 and TRBJ1-5; 8 bases map to TRBD1. V lost 5 bases to trimming and J lost 3 bases; unmatched junction nucleotides: 9. Germline V gene lookup returns CDR1 SGHAT and CDR2 FQNNGV. CDR3 length: 16 amino acids. The CDR3 DNA follows: TGTGCCAGCAGCGCACTTCCGACAGGGGACAATCAGCCCCAGCATTTT. Its translation is CASSALPTGDNQPQHF.

The chain couples TRBV25-1 to TRBJ1-2; maybe TRBD1 (5 bases). Trimming removed 6 bases from V and 4 bases from J, with 12 bases in between. The CDR3 has 13 residues. Germline CDR1 and CDR2: MGHDK and SYGVNS. The CDR3 reads CASSPREFYGYTF. The CDR3 nucleotides read TGTGCCAGCAGCCCCAGGGAATTCTATGGCTACACCTTC.

The J gene is TRBJ1-1, the V gene TRBV4-2; D is uncertain. The CDR3 runs 16 residues. Germline V lookup: CDR1 LGHNA, CDR2 YNFKEQ. Deletions cut 1 base from V and 7 bases from J, with 19 bases between. CDR3 loop: CASSQAFLANRGEAFF. The CDR3 DNA is TGTGCCAGCAGCCAAGCGTTTCTAGCAAACCGGGGTGAAGCTTTCTTT.

The genes are TRBV19 and TRBJ2-1; D unresolved. The CDR3 has 16 residues. CDR1 and CDR2 from the germline V gene are LNHDA and SQIVND (reference sequence). V lost 8 bases to trimming and J lost 1 base, with 18 bases between them. CDR3 sequence (DNA): TGTGCCAGTCGCGAGGCGGCCTCCGGGTCCTACAATGAGCAGTTCTTC. It encodes CASREAASGSYNEQFF.

V and J are TRBV5-4 and TRBJ1-1; TRBD1 aligns across 7 bases. Trimming took 4 bases from V and 5 from J; bases not matched to a gene: 8. The CDR3 extends over 14 amino acids. Germline CDR1 SGHNT, CDR2 YYREEE (reference sequence). CDR3 protein: CASSKDRTETEAFF. As DNA, the CDR3 is TGTGCCAGCAGCAAGGACAGGACAGAGACTGAAGCTTTCTTT.

The chain joins TRBV27 to TRBJ2-5; 8 nucleotides agree with TRBD2. Trimming removed 5 bases from V and 5 bases from J; junction bases left unmatched: 13. The CDR3 length is 16 residues. The germline V gene encodes CDR1 MNHEY and CDR2 SMNVEV (reference sequence). DNA for the CDR3: TGTGCCAGCAGTAGCGGGAGTTTTTTCCCGACGGAGACCCAGTACTTC. Translating it yields CASSSGSFFPTETQYF.

The V call is TRBV10-1, the J call TRBJ2-3; 8 nucleotides align to TRBD2. The CDR3 sequence is 13 residues long. CDR1 WNHNN and CDR2 SYGVQD come from the germline V gene (reference sequence). V shed 4 bases and J 14 bases; nucleotides not matched to a gene: 11. This CDR3 is CASSAGGVPIWYF. For the CDR3, the DNA is TGCGCCAGCAGTGCCGGGGGGGTCCCAATTTGGTATTTT.

V gene TRBV27 combines with J gene TRBJ1-5; D not resolved. Trimming stripped 5 bases from V and 5 bases from J, with 16 bases between. The CDR3 totals 15 residues. Germline V gene sequence: CDR1 MNHEY, CDR2 SMNVEV (reference sequence). CDR3 protein: CASSLRDGYDQPQHF. DNA for the CDR3: TGTGCCAGCAGTCTAAGGGATGGGTATGATCAGCCCCAGCATTTT.

The CDR3 loop reads CASSLRQGTDTQYF. DNA of the CDR3: TGTGCCAGTAGCCTCCGACAGGGGACAGATACGCAGTATTTT. V usage is TRBV19 and J usage is TRBJ2-3; 8 positions agree with TRBD1. This CDR3 comprises 14 residues. Per germline, CDR1 LNHDA and CDR2 SQIVND (reference sequence). V lost 6 bases and J lost 3; bases outside the gene matches: 5.

The chain recombines TRBV4-1 with TRBJ2-1, with D tentatively TRBD2 (6 bases). Germline assignment: CDR1 MGHRA and CDR2 YSYEKL. The CDR3 is made up of 15 amino acids. V lost 1 base, J lost 9 bases, and 16 bases lay in between. As DNA, the CDR3 is TGCGCCAGCAGCCAAGGGCTAATGGTGGAGGGTGAGCAGTTCTTC. It is translated as CASSQGLMVEGEQFF.

CDR3 loop: CASSYRQAYGYTF. CDR3 coding DNA: TGTGCCAGCAGTTATAGACAGGCCTATGGCTACACCTTC. The rearrangement uses TRBV6-6 and TRBJ1-2, with a possible D match to TRBD1 (6 bases). The V gene lost 3 bases and the J gene lost 4 bases, with 9 bases spanning the gap. Germline CDR1 MNHNY, CDR2 SVGAGI (reference sequence). This CDR3 is built from 13 residues.

CDR3 DNA: TGTGCCATCAGTGAGTCGGGGGGTCTAATGAACACTGAAGCTTTCTTT. Amino acids: CAISESGGLMNTEAFF. The chain couples TRBV10-3 to TRBJ1-1; tentative D call: TRBD1 (5 bases). The CDR3 has 16 residues. With 0 bases removed from V and 0 bases from J, the gap between germline ends came to 11 bases. Germline values: CDR1 ENHRY, CDR2 SYGVKD.

The chain is built from TRBV18 and TRBJ2-7; 7 nucleotides match TRBD1. This CDR3 contains 14 residues. Germline lookup yields CDR1 KGHSH and CDR2 LQKENI. V dropped 6 bases and J dropped 0; count of bases not matched to a gene: 5. CDR3 nucleotides: TGTGCCAGCTCGGCGACAGGGCCCTCCTACGAGCAGTACTTC. It is translated as CASSATGPSYEQYF.

In this sample, this clone turned up a few times. The V gene is TRBV4-2, the J gene TRBJ1-5; D is unresolved. The germline CDR1 and CDR2 sequences are LGHNA and YNFKEQ. Trimming left V 6 bases short and J 5 bases short, with 14 bases between. The CDR3 has 14 amino acids. The CDR3 DNA is TGTGCCAGCAGTAGAAGGGCAGAAGATCAGCCCCAGCATTTT. It codes for CASSRRAEDQPQHF.

The chain employs TRBV19 and TRBJ1-2, with 7 bases fitting TRBD1. The CDR3 loop spans 15 amino acids. Germline V gives CDR1 LNHDA, CDR2 SQIVND (reference sequence). The V and J ends lost 4 bases and 0 bases, in that order; junction bases with no gene match: 5. CDR3 residues: CASSTTGTANYGYTF. The CDR3 coding sequence is TGTGCCAGTAGTACCACCGGGACAGCTAACTATGGCTACACCTTC.

On this clone: The same CDR3 is also encoded by other DNA sequences in this sample. The J gene is TRBJ1-1, the V gene TRBV28; 9 bases are shared with TRBD1. Germline trimming cut 5 bases from V and 6 bases from J; bases unmatched to any gene: 10. Germline-derived CDR1 and CDR2 are MDHEN and SYDVKM. The CDR3 loop spans 15 amino acids. The CDR3 sequence: CASSERQGVWAEAFF. In DNA, the CDR3 is TGTGCCAGCAGTGAGAGACAGGGGGTATGGGCTGAAGCTTTCTTT.

The V gene is TRBV28, the J gene TRBJ2-7, with 7 bases lining up with TRBD1. J gave up 0 bases and V 7 bases, and 6 bases lay outside the gene matches. CDR1 MDHEN and CDR2 SYDVKM come from the germline V gene. The CDR3 has 14 amino acids. This CDR3 is CASNPDRNSYEQYF. CDR3 nucleotides: TGTGCCAGCAACCCGGACAGGAACTCCTACGAGCAGTACTTC.

The chain's CDR3 is CASSGTRGFTQPQHF. The CDR3 DNA reads as TGTGCCAGCAGTGGCACACGGGGCTTTACTCAGCCCCAGCATTTT. V gene TRBV28 combines with J gene TRBJ1-5; weak D call: TRBD1 (5 bases). CDR3 size: 15 residues. Germline assignment: CDR1 MDHEN and CDR2 SYDVKM. Trimming took 5 bases from V and 6 from J, leaving 17 bases between them.

The chain links TRBV30 to TRBJ1-1, with D unresolved. The CDR3 contains 11 residues. Trimming pared 4 bases from V and 3 bases from J, leaving 6 bases between. Per the germline V gene, CDR1 is GTSNPN and CDR2 is SVGIG (reference sequence). The CDR3 loop is CAWIEYTEAFF. The CDR3 bases are TGTGCCTGGATTGAATACACTGAAGCTTTCTTT.

This clone was seen just once. The chain combines TRBV9 with TRBJ1-1; D ambiguous. This CDR3 has 13 amino acids. The V gene's germline CDR1 is SGDLS and CDR2 YYNGEE. The V end lost 4 bases, the J end lost 5 bases, and 12 bases lay between the germline ends. CDR3 region: CASSSGPRTEAFF. The CDR3, as DNA: TGTGCCAGCAGCTCCGGACCGAGGACTGAAGCTTTCTTT.

This clone was observed a single time. The gene calls are TRBV29-1 and TRBJ1-2, with 7 positions matching TRBD1. CDR1 is SQVTM, CDR2 ANQGSEA, per germline. The CDR3 covers 15 residues. V lost 6 bases to trimming and J lost 0 bases; unmatched junction nucleotides: 10. The CDR3 coding sequence is TGCAGCGTGAGGACAGGTAGCGCCTCTAACTATGGCTACACCTTC. It encodes CSVRTGSASNYGYTF.

This chain uses TRBV19 with TRBJ2-3; D is perhaps TRBD1 or TRBD2 (5 bases each). Trimming took 3 bases from V and 3 from J, leaving 7 bases between them. CDR1 is LNHDA and CDR2 is SQIVND in the germline V gene (reference sequence). The CDR3 runs to 13 residues. CDR3 sequence reads: CASSIGTTDTQYF. In nucleotides, the CDR3 is TGTGCCAGTAGTATCGGGACGACAGATACGCAGTATTTT. Combining the CDR3 with reference TRBV19 and TRBJ2-3 gives the whole variable domain DGGITQSPKYLFRKEGQNVTLSCEQNLNHDAMYWYRQDPGQGLRLIYYSQIVNDFQKGDIAEGYSVSREKKESFPLTVTSAQKNPTAFYLCASSIGTTDTQYFGPGTRLTVL.

For this clone: The same CDR3 arises from other DNA sequences in this sample as well. This rearrangement joins TRBV14 to TRBJ2-2, with 11 nucleotides matching TRBD2. Germline V gives CDR1 SGHDN, CDR2 FVKESK. V was pared by 1 base and J by 8 bases, with 12 bases of the junction left unmatched. CDR3 length: 18 amino acids. The CDR3 sequence is CASSQVASGRPLPGELFF. CDR3 coding DNA: TGTGCCAGCAGCCAAGTTGCTAGCGGGAGGCCCCTCCCGGGGGAGCTGTTTTTT.

J is TRBJ2-5 and V is TRBV6-4; D not certain. Between the trimmed V and J ends, which lost 2 bases and 5 bases, there was a span of 9 bases. The CDR3 runs to 13 residues. Germline V CDR1 and CDR2: MRHNA, SNTAGT. CDR3 nucleotides: TGTGCCAGCAGTGACGAGTTAGGGGAGACCCAGTACTTC. Its translation: CASSDELGETQYF.

A single count supports this clone. The V call is TRBV5-1, the J call TRBJ2-1; 11 bases match TRBD2. Looked up from germline, CDR1 is SGHRS and CDR2 is YFSETQ. The CDR3 runs to 15 residues. V trimming: 7 bases; J trimming: 7 bases; junction bases outside the gene matches: 10. DNA of the CDR3: TGCGCCAGCGCCCTCTCTAGCGGGGGGTCAAATGAGCAGTTCTTC. Protein sequence: CASALSSGGSNEQFF.

In its sample, this clone was seen a few times. The V gene is TRBV28, the J gene TRBJ1-4, with 11 bases that match TRBD1. Germline V gene sequence: CDR1 MDHEN, CDR2 SYDVKM. The CDR3 sequence is 17 residues long. Trimming cost V 5 bases and J 2 bases; bases outside gene matches: 7. The CDR3 here is CASSRAGQGATNEKLFF. CDR3 coding DNA: TGTGCCAGCAGTCGCGCCGGACAGGGGGCTACTAATGAAAAACTGTTTTTT.